The 21 T cell receptor beta chains listed next were all sequenced from one sample in a study of cytomegalovirus exposure and HLA in healthy donors listed by TCRdb under 2017. The method behind the library was the immunoSEQ multiplex PCR assay. TCRdb limited this immuneACCESS table to in-frame rearrangements with V and J called. A share of clones is missing; checked studies link under half to unresolved V genes, and the rest is unexplained. The sample data list more than 300,000 clones, and just over 85% of these were observed just once. Under 0.85% of the sample lies in the top ten. The specimen sequenced was PBMCs. These receptors originate from a woman under 30 in good health and CMV-seronegative.

The V and J genes are TRBV5-1 and TRBJ2-3; D is perhaps TRBD2 (5 bases). Germline V gene data show CDR1 as SGHRS and CDR2 as YFSETQ. Trimming left V 0 bases short and J 3 bases short, with 8 bases between. This CDR3 is 14 amino acids long. CDR3 bases: TGCGCCAGCAGCTTGGCGGTAGCGACAGATACGCAGTATTTT. This encodes CASSLAVATDTQYF.

This chain connects TRBV5-1 to TRBJ2-3, with 8 bases fitting TRBD2. V lost 5 bases to trimming and J lost 5 bases; unmatched junction nucleotides: 10. The CDR3 has 15 residues. Germline V gene data show CDR1 as SGHRS and CDR2 as YFSETQ. CDR3 sequence reads: CASSPSGSGGDTQYF. CDR3 in DNA: TGCGCCAGCAGTCCCAGCGGGAGTGGGGGAGATACGCAGTATTTT.

This clone occurred a few times. V gene TRBV15 combines with J gene TRBJ2-7, with D possibly being TRBD2 (5 bases). CDR3 size: 13 residues. From germline, CDR1 is LNHNV and CDR2 YYDKDF (reference sequence). Trimming took off 1 base at V and 5 bases at J, with 9 bases between the two ends. The CDR3 DNA is TGTGCCACCAGCAGAGGGGCGGGTCACGAGCAGTACTTC. This encodes CATSRGAGHEQYF. The variable domain in full, with the rest retrieved from reference TRBV15 and TRBJ2-7, is DAMVIQNPRYQVTQFGKPVTLSCSQTLNHNVMYWYQQKSSQAPKLLFHYYDKDFNNEADTPDNFQSRRPNTSFCFLDIRSPGLGDTAMYLCATSRGAGHEQYFGPGTRLTVT.

V gene TRBV28 combines with J gene TRBJ2-7, with TRBD1 identical over 7 bases. Germline V gives CDR1 MDHEN, CDR2 SYDVKM. After removal of 7 bases from V and 5 bases from J, the junction contained 11 bases not matched to a gene. CDR3 size: 14 residues. The DNA of the CDR3 is TGTGCCAGCATATGGGGACAGACCTATGACGAGCAGTACTTC. It translates to CASIWGQTYDEQYF.

The chain joins TRBV6-1 to TRBJ2-7; TRBD1 matches 8 bases. The germline V gene has CDR1 MNHNS and CDR2 SASEGT. This CDR3 region has 15 residues. The V segment lost 5 bases and the J segment 6 bases; nucleotides outside the gene matches: 12. CDR3 in DNA: TGTGCCAGCAGTTCCCAGGGGGCCCGAAGGGCCGAGCAGTACTTC. Protein product: CASSSQGARRAEQYF.

This clone was counted a single time. The chain recombines TRBV6-5 with TRBJ1-1; D call uncertain. V shed 0 bases and J shed 0 bases, with 8 bases lying between them. The CDR3 covers 15 residues. Germline CDR1 MNHEY, CDR2 SVGAGI. CDR3 amino acids: CASSYSNTLNTEAFF. The CDR3 DNA is TGTGCCAGCAGTTACTCGAACACCCTGAACACTGAAGCTTTCTTT.

As for this clone: The junction does not match germline at one end; this may be a read error. J is TRBJ2-7 and V is TRBV5-1; 9 bases agree with TRBD2. Germline-derived CDR1 and CDR2 are SGHRS and YFSETQ. The CDR3 sequence is 16 residues long. CDR3 nucleotide sequence: TGCGCCAGCAACTCTGGGACCGGGACTAGCTCCCACGAGCAGTACTTC. Translating it yields CASNSGTGTSSHEQYF.

This clone has only one observation. The CDR3 coding sequence is TGTGCCAGCAGTTTTCCGGGGACTAACTATGGCTACACCTTC. This gives the protein CASSFPGTNYGYTF. The rearrangement joins TRBV28 to TRBJ1-2; D gene unclear. CDR3 length: 14 amino acids. CDR1 and CDR2 from the germline V gene are MDHEN and SYDVKM. Trimming took off 3 bases at V and 0 bases at J, with 8 bases between the two ends.

The chain has TRBV28 and TRBJ1-2; D possibly corresponds to TRBD1 (5 bases). Germline assignment: CDR1 MDHEN and CDR2 SYDVKM. This CDR3 contains 15 residues. The V end lost 7 bases, the J end lost 8 bases, and 23 bases lay between the germline ends. CDR3 coding DNA: TGTGCCAGCAACCGTTACCGGGACTCCGGCGGGGGCTACACCTTC. Translating it yields CASNRYRDSGGGYTF.

The V gene is TRBV6-5, the J gene TRBJ1-1; no clear D. Germline V CDR1 and CDR2: MNHEY, SVGAGI. CDR3 length: 14 amino acids. CDR3 amino acids: CASTAGSMNTEAFF. CDR3 in DNA: TGTGCGTCGACCGCGGGTAGTATGAACACTGAAGCTTTCTTT.

The rearrangement links TRBV2 to TRBJ2-2; no definite D call. The CDR3 is 14 residues long. Trimming took off 7 bases at V and 6 bases at J, with 15 bases between the two ends. Germline lookup yields CDR1 SNHLY and CDR2 FYNNEI. Here the CDR3 reads CASTEARVSGELFF. CDR3 coding DNA: TGTGCCAGCACTGAGGCCCGGGTGTCCGGGGAGCTGTTTTTT.

The chain couples TRBV5-1 to TRBJ2-3; TRBD2 matches at 10 bases. Trimming took 5 bases from V and 4 from J; bases not matched to a gene: 10. In germline, CDR1 is SGHRS, CDR2 YFSETQ. The CDR3 is 16 amino acids. CDR3 sequence (DNA): TGCGCCAGCAGGGGATCTAGCGGGAGTGTCGCAGATACGCAGTATTTT. Encoded protein: CASRGSSGSVADTQYF. Full variable domain (missing parts from reference TRBV5-1 and TRBJ2-3): KAGVTQTPRYLIKTRGQQVTLSCSPISGHRSVSWYQQTPGQGLQFLFEYFSETQRNKGNFPGRFSGRQFSNSRSEMNVSTLELGDSALYLCASRGSSGSVADTQYFGPGTRLTVL.

The genes are TRBV29-1 and TRBJ2-1; D is perhaps TRBD2 (5 bases). The V end was cut by 8 bases, the J end by 5 bases, with 10 bases between. This CDR3 spans 11 amino acids. The germline V gene encodes CDR1 SQVTM and CDR2 ANQGSEA. The CDR3 nucleotides read TGCAGCCCCCGACTAAACAATGAGCAGTTCTTC. It is translated as CSPRLNNEQFF.

This rearrangement joins TRBV7-8 to TRBJ1-5, with D possibly TRBD1 on 6 matching bases. The CDR3 is 13 residues long. The germline CDR1 and CDR2 sequences are SGHVS and FQNEAQ. V shed 1 base and J shed 7 bases, with 8 bases lying between them. The CDR3 region is CASSLEQGQPQHF. CDR3 nucleotide sequence: TGTGCCAGCAGCTTAGAACAGGGCCAGCCCCAGCATTTT.

This clone was observed a single time. V is TRBV18 and J is TRBJ2-2; TRBD2 is a possible D gene (5 bases). The V gene's germline CDR1 is KGHSH and CDR2 LQKENI. Trimming removed 2 bases from V and 0 bases from J, with 10 bases in between. This CDR3 has 16 residues. The CDR3 sequence is CASSPMAGANTGELFF. CDR3 DNA sequence: TGTGCCAGCTCACCAATGGCGGGCGCGAACACCGGGGAGCTGTTTTTT.

The chain recombines TRBV25-1 with TRBJ2-2; tentative D call: TRBD2 (6 bases). The CDR3 consists of 18 residues. With 1 base removed from V and 0 bases from J, the gap between germline ends came to 15 bases. Germline lookup yields CDR1 MGHDK and CDR2 SYGVNS. The CDR3 bases are TGTGCCAGCAGTGAATGGACATCGGGACTTGCGAACACCGGGGAGCTGTTTTTT. Its translation is CASSEWTSGLANTGELFF.

The sample holds a few counts of this clone. V usage is TRBV7-2 and J usage is TRBJ2-3; D may be TRBD1 (5 bases). This CDR3 contains 14 residues. Germline V lookup: CDR1 SGHTA, CDR2 FQGNSA. V gave up 6 bases and J gave up 0 bases, with 10 bases separating them. Here the CDR3 reads CASRHPGSTDTQYF. Here the CDR3 DNA reads TGTGCCAGCAGACATCCAGGGAGCACAGATACGCAGTATTTT. The full variable domain, rest sourced from reference TRBV7-2 and TRBJ2-3, is GAGVSQSPSNKVTEKGKDVELRCDPISGHTALYWYRQSLGQGLEFLIYFQGNSAPDKSGLPSDRFSAERTGGSVSTLTIQRTQQEDSAVYLCASRHPGSTDTQYFGPGTRLTVL.

J is TRBJ1-5 and V is TRBV6-4, with D possibly matching TRBD1 (5 bases). CDR1 and CDR2 (germline): MRHNA, SNTAGT. Trimming removed 3 bases from V and 2 bases from J, with 11 bases in between. The CDR3 is 15 residues long. CDR3 sequence reads: CASSEGEGGNQPQHF. In DNA, the CDR3 is TGTGCCAGCAGTGAAGGGGAGGGAGGCAATCAGCCCCAGCATTTT.

The chain has TRBV9 and TRBJ1-1; 9 positions agree with TRBD1. From germline, CDR1 is SGDLS and CDR2 YYNGEE. J was trimmed by 5 bases and V by 3 bases; bases with no gene match: 5. This CDR3 contains 14 residues. CDR3 protein: CASSGDREATEAFF. The CDR3 DNA reads as TGTGCCAGCAGCGGGGACAGGGAAGCGACTGAAGCTTTCTTT.

The J gene is TRBJ2-7, the V gene TRBV6-5, with D unresolved. The germline V and J ends were trimmed by 2 bases and 3 bases, with 14 bases remaining between them. The germline gives CDR1 MNHEY, CDR2 SVGAGI. CDR3 length equals 15 residues. For the CDR3, the DNA is TGTGCCAGCAGTTACACGGTGGTTTCATACTACGAGCAGTACTTC. Protein product: CASSYTVVSYYEQYF.

The chain is built from TRBV7-2 and TRBJ2-7; 11 bases align to TRBD2. Germline values: CDR1 SGHTA, CDR2 FQGNSA. V shed 7 bases, J shed 2 bases, and the junction held 4 bases outside the gene matches. The CDR3 consists of 14 residues. The CDR3 sequence is CASTLAGGTYEQYF. For the CDR3, the DNA is TGTGCCAGCACCCTAGCGGGAGGAACCTACGAGCAGTACTTC.